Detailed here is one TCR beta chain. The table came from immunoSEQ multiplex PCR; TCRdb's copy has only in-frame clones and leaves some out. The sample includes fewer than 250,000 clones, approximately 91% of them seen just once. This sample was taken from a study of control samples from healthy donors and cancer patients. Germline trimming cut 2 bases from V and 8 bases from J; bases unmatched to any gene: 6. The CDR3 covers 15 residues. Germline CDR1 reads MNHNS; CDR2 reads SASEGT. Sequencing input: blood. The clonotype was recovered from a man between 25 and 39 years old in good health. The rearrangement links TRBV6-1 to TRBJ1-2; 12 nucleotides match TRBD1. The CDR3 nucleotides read TGTGCCAGCAGTGAATTGGGGACAGGGGGCTCGGGCTACACCTTC. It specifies CASSELGTGGSGYTF.